This T cell receptor (beta chain) was retrieved from a study of tumor-infiltrating lymphocytes in primary liver carcinoma (dated by TCRdb to between 2016 and 2019). Regarding the research as a whole: Of the five patients (three men and two women, aged 30 to 69 years), four had hepatocellular carcinoma and one had combined HCC and intrahepatic cholangiocarcinoma. Each sample produced roughly 3.65 to 8 million productive TCRbeta reads, and read depth showed no significant difference between tissue types. A total of some 35 specimens from 5 patients underwent TCRbeta repertoire sequencing, comprising approximately 25 tumor regions, 5 adjacent noncancerous liver tissues and 5 peripheral blood samples. Repertoires from technical replicates were highly reproducible, with mean shared-clone rates approximately 0.92 and correlation coefficients above 0.95. To link TCRbeta repertoire diversity with the local molecular phenotype, the roughly 27 tumor region samples were profiled using Agilent mRNA microarrays. The five patients had tumors staged T1-T3 N0M0, with maximum diameters ranging from roughly 4 to 10 cm. Across five regions of each liver tumor, along with adjacent normal tissue and blood, the study brought together TCRbeta repertoire sequencing, expression microarrays and whole-exome sequencing. The study at large found these results: Only the TCR beta chain was sequenced, which likely underestimates true repertoire diversity because unpaired alpha chains were not captured. Compared with blood, tumors had a significantly larger share of the repertoire taken up by the top 250 clones (p = 0.039). Repertoire overlap was higher between tumor regions (mean roughly 35%) than tumor-adjacent (17%) or tumor-blood (approximately 15%) pairs, consistent with antigen-driven expansion. Since the samples were bulk and unsorted, there was no way to compare CD4+ and CD8+ T cell repertoires. Only about 7.5-24% of top clones were found in all five regions of a tumor, suggesting spatial heterogeneity of tumor-infiltrating T cells. Only five patients were included in the study, and the authors note that the findings should be validated in a larger study.

Starting from approximately 500 ng total RNA, TCRbeta-specific cDNA was produced by reverse transcription with a constant-region primer and ProtoScript II reverse transcriptase. TCRbeta libraries were built with three nested multiplex PCR rounds, a slightly modified ARM-PCR procedure. Multiplex TRBV1-TRBV30 forward primers and a Cbeta reverse primer were used in the first two PCR rounds, each of which was run for around 10 cycles. Sample barcodes and Illumina adapters were attached in a final 25-cycle PCR using Deep VentR polymerase. Before sequencing, amplicons of 200-500 bp were gel-purified using a QIAquick gel extraction kit. An Illumina HiSeq 2500 was used to sequence the TCRbeta amplicons, generating 250-bp paired-end reads. In the source study's methods: Reads were quality-trimmed with Trimmomatic v0.33, and paired reads were merged with FLASH v1.2.11 to recover full CDR3 sequences. MiGEC v1.2.1b assigned V, D and J germline segments to the rearranged TCRbeta sequences. Clonotype statistics and Shannon-Wiener diversity indices were computed with VDJtools v1.0.0. Except for diversity analysis, only each sample's 250 most abundant clonotypes were used in subsequent analyses to reduce sampling bias. TCRdb applied fastp at Q25 and MiXCR to the public reads, then kept only in-frame beta chains. Rows matching on CDR3 protein sequence are summarized as one entry with the most common DNA and genes. TCRdb's processing, not the authors' own work, is the source of the V and J calls. For this sample the table gives 45,000 to 55,000 distinct CDR3 sequences, of which about 70% were detected only once. Of the sample, 25% is held by the ten largest clones.

Points on this clonotype: Its recognized antigen is unknown. This is likely a read error, given that the CDR3 carries no conserved phenylalanine or tryptophan at its end.

Between the V and J ends, shortened by 3 bases and 5 bases respectively, the junction contains 16 bases. The germline V gene specifies SQVTM as CDR1 and ANQGSEA as CDR2. A total of 14 residues make up the CDR3, ends included. The read is trimmed to its CDR3 DNA, 42 bases read in frame from base 1. Total RNA and DNA were co-extracted without cell sorting from about 19-30 mg of bulk tissue using the AllPrep DNA/RNA mini kit. Between late 2015 and 2016, about 5 patients in China with histopathologically diagnosed primary liver carcinoma had their tumors surgically resected. Chronic HBV infection was present in the patients, and the patients were treatment-naive at sampling. Five spatially separated regions were sampled from each tumor: the superior, inferior, left-lateral and right-lateral poles, plus the tumor centre. According to histology, viable tumor cells made up more than 75% of every tumor sample. Each fresh piece of tumor and adjacent tissue was cut in two, with one half stored in RNAlater at -80 degrees C and the other half sent for histology.

The sequence is built from TRBV29-1 and TRBJ2-5; TRBD1 is perhaps the D gene, given 5 matching bases. The TCR comes from a man aged 35 to 55 with primary liver carcinoma and hepatitis B virus infection. The specimen was liver tumor tissue from sampling region 2. In light of the paper, this sample's cell subset or site label describes: tumor region T2, inferior pole. The nucleotides are TGCAGCGTTGATGGAATAGGGGCCCAGGAGACCCAGTACTCC. This is translated as CSVDGIGAQETQYS.